This T cell receptor beta chain originates from a study of PD-1 blockade in classical Hodgkin lymphoma. Time point meaning: cycle 4 day 1 (C4D1), after less than 7 weeks of nivolumab. All patients relapsed after autologous stem cell transplantation, and brentuximab vedotin exposure varied. V was clipped by 1 base and J by 5 bases; unmatched bases: 13. The CDR3 consists of 17 residues. Germline values: CDR1 MGHRA, CDR2 YSYEKL. TCRdb's table, derived via immunoSEQ multiplex PCR, lists solely in-frame clones and lacks some. Among 35,000 to 50,000 clones listed, just over 65% were seen once. This TCR came from a human donor with classical Hodgkin lymphoma. The V call is TRBV4-1, the J call TRBJ1-2, with 7 bases lining up with TRBD1. The starting material was peripheral blood mononuclear cells (PBMCs), obtained before the fourth cycle of nivolumab. CDR3 sequence: CASSQVVPRQGQYGYTF. The CDR3 nucleotides read TGCGCCAGCAGCCAAGTGGTACCTAGACAGGGCCAATATGGCTACACCTTC.